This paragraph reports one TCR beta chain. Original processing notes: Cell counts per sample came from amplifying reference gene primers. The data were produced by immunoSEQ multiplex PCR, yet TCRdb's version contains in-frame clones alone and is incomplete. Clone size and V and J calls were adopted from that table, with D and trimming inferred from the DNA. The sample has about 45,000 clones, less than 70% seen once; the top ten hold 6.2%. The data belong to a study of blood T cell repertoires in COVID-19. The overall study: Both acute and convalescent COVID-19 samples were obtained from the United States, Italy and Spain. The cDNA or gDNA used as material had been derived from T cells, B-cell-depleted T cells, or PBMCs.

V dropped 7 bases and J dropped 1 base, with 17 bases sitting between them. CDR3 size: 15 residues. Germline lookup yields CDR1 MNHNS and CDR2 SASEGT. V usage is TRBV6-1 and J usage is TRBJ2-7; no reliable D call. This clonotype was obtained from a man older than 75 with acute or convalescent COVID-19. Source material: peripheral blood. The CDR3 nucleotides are TGTGCCAGCACTCAACAGACACCTTTTTCCTACGAGCAGTACTTC. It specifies CASTQQTPFSYEQYF.